The 29 T cell receptor beta chains listed next were all sequenced from one sample in a study of cytomegalovirus exposure and HLA in healthy donors. It was with 60 Vbeta and 13 Jbeta primers that the PCR ran. Only in-frame clones appear in the TCRdb table, and some are missing; sequencing was by immunoSEQ multiplex PCR. The table lists 150,000 to 200,000 clones, roughly 72% of them singletons. The sequenced sample consisted of PBMCs. The source is a man aged 25 to 45 in good health and CMV-seronegative.

The chain employs TRBV9 and TRBJ1-1; 10 nucleotides match TRBD1. Germline V gene lookup returns CDR1 SGDLS and CDR2 YYNGEE. This CDR3 is 16 amino acids long. J was trimmed by 6 bases and V by 0 bases; bases with no gene match: 8. As DNA, the CDR3 is TGTGCCAGCAGCGTAGGGTGGGACAGGGGTAAGGCTGAAGCTTTCTTT. Translating it yields CASSVGWDRGKAEAFF. Full variable domain (missing parts from reference TRBV9 and TRBJ1-1): DSGVTQTPKHLITATGQRVTLRCSPRSGDLSVYWYQQSLDQGLQFLIQYYNGEERAKGNILERFSAQQFPDLHSELNLSSLELGDSALYFCASSVGWDRGKAEAFFGQGTRLTVV.

The V gene is TRBV2, the J gene TRBJ1-5, with TRBD1 matching over 9 bases. The CDR3 contains 15 residues. J lost 7 bases, V lost 6 bases, and 10 bases had no gene match. Per the germline V gene, CDR1 is SNHLY and CDR2 is FYNNEI. The CDR3 is CASSSPTGGGQPQHF. CDR3 DNA sequence: TGTGCCAGCAGCTCGCCAACAGGGGGCGGGCAGCCCCAGCATTTT.

With respect to this clone: The sample carries other DNA sequences with the same CDR3. The chain couples TRBV5-1 to TRBJ2-7; a possible D gene is TRBD1 (6 bases). V was trimmed by 1 base and J by 1 base, leaving 6 bases between them. Germline V lookup: CDR1 SGHRS, CDR2 YFSETQ. CDR3 length: 13 amino acids. CDR3 region: CASSLTGSYEQYF. The DNA for the CDR3 is TGCGCCAGCAGCTTGACAGGGTCCTACGAGCAGTACTTC. Based on the CDR3 plus reference TRBV5-1 and TRBJ2-7, the full variable domain is KAGVTQTPRYLIKTRGQQVTLSCSPISGHRSVSWYQQTPGQGLQFLFEYFSETQRNKGNFPGRFSGRQFSNSRSEMNVSTLELGDSALYLCASSLTGSYEQYFGPGTRLTVT.

The V and J genes are TRBV7-2 and TRBJ1-1; D perhaps matches TRBD1 (5 bases). The germline V and J ends were trimmed by 4 bases and 2 bases, with 14 bases remaining between them. The germline gives CDR1 SGHTA, CDR2 FQGNSA. The CDR3 totals 15 residues. CDR3 in amino acids: CASSSTGLINTEAFF. The CDR3 DNA is TGTGCCAGCAGCTCAACGGGACTCATCAACACTGAAGCTTTCTTT.

The table lists this clone with a few counts. The chain carries TRBV5-1 and TRBJ2-2; 9 bases are a match to TRBD1. The germline gives CDR1 SGHRS, CDR2 YFSETQ. Losses at the gene ends were 4 bases for V and 6 bases for J; bases not matched to a gene: 7. This CDR3 has 15 amino acids. CDR3 protein: CASSDRGTGSGELFF. For the CDR3, the DNA is TGCGCCAGCAGCGACCGAGGGACAGGGTCCGGGGAGCTGTTTTTT.

The table lists this clone with a few counts. The rearrangement links TRBV11-2 to TRBJ2-6; a possible D gene is TRBD2 (7 bases). Germline lookup yields CDR1 SGHAT and CDR2 FQNNGV. Trimming removed 5 bases at V and 2 bases at J, with 10 bases between. This CDR3 region has 15 residues. DNA for the CDR3: TGTGCCAGCAGCCGAGGGGGGGCTGGGGCCAACGTCCTGACTTTC. This gives the protein CASSRGGAGANVLTF.

This chain links TRBV9 with TRBJ1-6; no clear D gene. Per the germline V gene, CDR1 is SGDLS and CDR2 is YYNGEE. CDR3 length: 15 amino acids. Trimming stripped 4 bases from V and 2 bases from J, with 10 bases between. The DNA for the CDR3 is TGTGCCAGCAGCTCCACCGGGACCTATAATTCACCCCTCCACTTT. This gives the protein CASSSTGTYNSPLHF. Full variable domain (rest looked up from reference TRBV9 and TRBJ1-6): DSGVTQTPKHLITATGQRVTLRCSPRSGDLSVYWYQQSLDQGLQFLIQYYNGEERAKGNILERFSAQQFPDLHSELNLSSLELGDSALYFCASSSTGTYNSPLHFGNGTRLTVT.

J is TRBJ2-7 and V is TRBV19; TRBD1 matches at 9 bases. CDR1 and CDR2 (germline): LNHDA, SQIVND (reference sequence). This CDR3 has 14 residues. Losses at the gene ends were 10 bases for V and 2 bases for J; bases not matched to a gene: 9. CDR3 in amino acids: CATQGQGYTYEQYF. CDR3 nucleotides: TGTGCCACCCAAGGACAGGGGTACACCTACGAGCAGTACTTC.

This chain connects TRBV27 to TRBJ2-7; perhaps TRBD1 as D (6 bases). The V end was cut by 2 bases, the J end by 3 bases, with 11 bases between. The germline V gene encodes CDR1 MNHEY and CDR2 SMNVEV (reference sequence). This CDR3 contains 14 residues. In nucleotides, the CDR3 is TGTGCCAGCAGTTTAACAGGGATAAACTACGAGCAGTACTTC. Protein: CASSLTGINYEQYF.

The chain employs TRBV28 and TRBJ2-4; D is unresolved. Trimming pared 1 base from V and 6 bases from J, leaving 4 bases between. Germline V gene sequence: CDR1 MDHEN, CDR2 SYDVKM. The CDR3 spans 12 residues. CDR3 sequence (DNA): TGTGCCAGCAGTTTATATCGAAACATTCAGTACTTC. Translating it yields CASSLYRNIQYF.

This clone showed up just once. The chain recombines TRBV28 with TRBJ2-5; 9 positions agree with TRBD1. This CDR3 comprises 15 residues. The trim removed 5 bases at V and 4 bases at J, leaving 8 bases unmatched. Per the germline V gene, CDR1 is MDHEN and CDR2 is SYDVKM. CDR3 sequence reads: CASSDGQGIGETQYF. The CDR3 DNA follows: TGTGCCAGCAGTGACGGACAGGGGATCGGAGAGACCCAGTACTTC.

This chain connects TRBV25-1 to TRBJ2-1; a weak D match, TRBD2 (5 bases). The CDR3 length is 15 residues. Deletions cut 5 bases from V and 0 bases from J, with 11 bases between. Germline lookup yields CDR1 MGHDK and CDR2 SYGVNS. The CDR3 sequence is CASSNSASSYNEQFF. The CDR3 DNA reads as TGTGCCAGCAGTAATAGCGCGAGCTCCTACAATGAGCAGTTCTTC.

This clone appeared a few times. The rearrangement links TRBV29-1 to TRBJ2-7; no reliable D call. V was trimmed by 4 bases and J by 4 bases, leaving 8 bases between them. Germline V gene data show CDR1 as SQVTM and CDR2 as ANQGSEA. The CDR3 has 11 residues. The CDR3 loop reads CSVAQPYEQYF. As DNA, the CDR3 is TGCAGCGTTGCACAGCCGTACGAGCAGTACTTC.

The rearrangement joins TRBV12-5 to TRBJ1-1, with D perhaps matching TRBD1 (6 bases). Looked up from germline, CDR1 is LGHNT and CDR2 is FRNRAP. V was pared by 2 bases and J by 1 base, with 8 bases between. CDR3 length: 14 amino acids. The CDR3 loop reads CASGLWTENTEAFF. As DNA, the CDR3 is TGTGCTAGTGGTTTGTGGACAGAGAACACTGAAGCTTTCTTT. Complete variable domain (other parts from reference TRBV12-5 and TRBJ1-1): DARVTQTPRHKVTEMGQEVTMRCQPILGHNTVFWYRQTMMQGLELLAYFRNRAPLDDSGMPKDRFSAEMPDATLATLKIQPSEPRDSAVYFCASGLWTENTEAFFGQGTRLTVV.

The J gene is TRBJ2-5, the V gene TRBV5-1, with TRBD2 matching 8 bases. Losses at the gene ends were 1 base for V and 4 bases for J; bases not matched to a gene: 6. Germline values: CDR1 SGHRS, CDR2 YFSETQ. This CDR3 contains 15 residues. CDR3 loop: CASSLPGGPVETQYF. Written as DNA, the CDR3 is TGCGCCAGCAGCTTGCCGGGAGGGCCGGTAGAGACCCAGTACTTC.

The J gene is TRBJ2-5, the V gene TRBV19, with 11 bases that match TRBD1. The V gene's germline CDR1 is LNHDA and CDR2 SQIVND (reference sequence). The V segment lost 5 bases and the J segment 5 bases; nucleotides outside the gene matches: 10. This CDR3 has 16 residues. CDR3 amino acids: CASSLRTGGAWETQYF. The CDR3 bases are TGTGCCAGTAGTCTAAGGACAGGGGGCGCGTGGGAGACCCAGTACTTC.

J is TRBJ1-5 and V is TRBV7-9, with 7 bases aligning to TRBD1. The CDR3 loop spans 14 amino acids. Germline CDR1 SEHNR, CDR2 FQNEAQ (reference sequence). After removal of 4 bases from V and 2 bases from J, the junction contained 2 bases not matched to a gene. The CDR3 is CASSSGTGNQPQHF. DNA for the CDR3: TGTGCCAGCAGCTCCGGGACAGGCAATCAGCCCCAGCATTTT.

The CDR3: CASSLGTGYNEQFF. CDR3 sequence (DNA): TGTGCCAGCAGCTTAGGAACGGGTTACAATGAGCAGTTCTTC. The J gene is TRBJ2-1, the V gene TRBV11-2; no reliable D call. The CDR3 covers 14 residues. Trimming left V 1 base short and J 4 bases short, with 8 bases between. The germline V gene has CDR1 SGHAT and CDR2 FQNNGV. Full variable domain (missing parts from reference TRBV11-2 and TRBJ2-1): EAGVAQSPRYKIIEKRQSVAFWCNPISGHATLYWYQQILGQGPKLLIQFQNNGVVDDSQLPKDRFSAERLKGVDSTLKIQPAKLEDSAVYLCASSLGTGYNEQFFGPGTRLTVL.

This clone was counted only a few times. The chain carries TRBV27 and TRBJ2-1; a possible D gene is TRBD2 (6 bases). The CDR3 length is 16 residues. V was clipped by 7 bases and J by 0 bases, with 16 bases between them. Germline V gives CDR1 MNHEY, CDR2 SMNVEV (reference sequence). CDR3 amino acids: CASTRWLASSYNEQFF. The CDR3 DNA is TGTGCCAGCACCAGGTGGCTAGCGAGCTCCTACAATGAGCAGTTCTTC.

The CDR3 coding sequence is TGTGCCAGCAGCTTAGGAGGGACAGGGGATCGCGAAGCTTTCTTT. Its translation: CASSLGGTGDREAFF. The gene calls are TRBV7-2 and TRBJ1-1; 10 nucleotides line up with TRBD1. Germline V lookup: CDR1 SGHTA, CDR2 FQGNSA. V lost 1 base, J lost 8 bases, and 7 bases stayed unmatched. There are 15 residues in the CDR3.

V usage is TRBV5-6 and J usage is TRBJ1-6; 9 bases are a match to TRBD1. The CDR3 has 14 residues. The germline gives CDR1 SGHDT, CDR2 YYEEEE. J was trimmed by 10 bases and V by 7 bases; bases with no gene match: 9. In DNA, the CDR3 is TGTGCCAGCGTGGCGGGACAGGGCTGGTCACCCCTCCACTTT. As protein: CASVAGQGWSPLHF. Drawing the rest from reference TRBV5-6 and TRBJ1-6, the complete variable domain is DAGVTQSPTHLIKTRGQQVTLRCSPKSGHDTVSWYQQALGQGPQFIFQYYEEEERQRGNFPDRFSGHQFPNYSSELNVNALLLGDSALYLCASVAGQGWSPLHFGNGTRLTVT.

The genes are TRBV28 and TRBJ1-4; TRBD1 is a possible D gene (5 bases). With 2 bases removed from V and 8 bases from J, the gap between germline ends came to 9 bases. Germline CDR1 and CDR2: MDHEN and SYDVKM. The CDR3 sequence is 13 residues long. For the CDR3, the DNA is TGTGCCAGCAGTTTACCGGGGGGGGAAAAACTGTTTTTT. This encodes CASSLPGGEKLFF.

The V and J genes are TRBV5-1 and TRBJ2-1; D is perhaps TRBD1 (6 bases). V dropped 4 bases and J dropped 6 bases, with 17 bases sitting between them. The CDR3 spans 15 residues. Looked up from germline, CDR1 is SGHRS and CDR2 is YFSETQ. This CDR3 is CASSKQGAGGNEQFF. The CDR3 bases are TGCGCCAGCAGCAAACAGGGAGCTGGGGGCAATGAGCAGTTCTTC.

Of note for this clone: Different DNA sequences within this sample yield the same CDR3. This chain's CDR3 is CASSSGLAGSTDTQYF. The DNA of the CDR3 is TGCGCCAGCAGCTCGGGACTAGCGGGAAGCACAGATACGCAGTATTTT. This rearrangement joins TRBV5-1 to TRBJ2-3, with TRBD2 matching over 13 bases. The CDR3 loop spans 16 amino acids. The germline V gene encodes CDR1 SGHRS and CDR2 YFSETQ. J was trimmed by 0 bases and V by 3 bases; bases with no gene match: 1.

The chain is built from TRBV29-1 and TRBJ2-3; D is perhaps TRBD2 (6 bases). The germline gives CDR1 SQVTM, CDR2 ANQGSEA. V lost 4 bases to trimming and J lost 0 bases, with 20 bases between them. The CDR3 length is 17 residues. Written as DNA, the CDR3 is TGCAGCGTTGCGGCGGGAAGGGTGATGATTAGCACAGATACGCAGTATTTT. Amino acid sequence: CSVAAGRVMISTDTQYF.

The DNA for the CDR3 is TGTGCCAGCAGTTACTCGGTGGGAGGGGGGACTGAAGCTTTCTTT. As protein: CASSYSVGGGTEAFF. The V and J genes are TRBV6-6 and TRBJ1-1, with D possibly matching TRBD1 (6 bases). V lost 0 bases to trimming and J lost 5 bases, with 13 bases between them. CDR3 length equals 15 residues. The germline V gene has CDR1 MNHNY and CDR2 SVGAGI (reference sequence).

The chain combines TRBV5-1 with TRBJ2-1; tentative D call: TRBD1 (5 bases). This CDR3 region has 13 residues. V was trimmed by 2 bases and J by 4 bases, leaving 7 bases between them. CDR1 SGHRS and CDR2 YFSETQ come from the germline V gene. The CDR3 coding sequence is TGCGCCAGCAGCTTCCGACAGTACAATGAGCAGTTCTTC. This codes for CASSFRQYNEQFF.

The rearrangement joins TRBV6-5 to TRBJ2-7; the D gene is possibly TRBD1 (6 bases). Trimming removed 2 bases from V and 3 bases from J, with 11 bases in between. The CDR3 totals 14 residues. The germline CDR1 and CDR2 sequences are MNHEY and SVGAGI. The CDR3 is CASSYGTGHYEQYF. The CDR3 DNA reads TGTGCCAGCAGTTACGGAACAGGGCACTACGAGCAGTACTTC.

This clone was seen repeatedly, ten times or more. V is TRBV28 and J is TRBJ2-6; TRBD2 agrees at 7 bases. Germline CDR1 MDHEN, CDR2 SYDVKM. The CDR3 covers 16 residues. Germline trimming cut 5 bases from V and 0 bases from J; bases unmatched to any gene: 4. The CDR3 coding sequence is TGTGCCAGCAGTGCTAGCGGCATCTCTGGGGCCAACGTCCTGACTTTC. As protein: CASSASGISGANVLTF.